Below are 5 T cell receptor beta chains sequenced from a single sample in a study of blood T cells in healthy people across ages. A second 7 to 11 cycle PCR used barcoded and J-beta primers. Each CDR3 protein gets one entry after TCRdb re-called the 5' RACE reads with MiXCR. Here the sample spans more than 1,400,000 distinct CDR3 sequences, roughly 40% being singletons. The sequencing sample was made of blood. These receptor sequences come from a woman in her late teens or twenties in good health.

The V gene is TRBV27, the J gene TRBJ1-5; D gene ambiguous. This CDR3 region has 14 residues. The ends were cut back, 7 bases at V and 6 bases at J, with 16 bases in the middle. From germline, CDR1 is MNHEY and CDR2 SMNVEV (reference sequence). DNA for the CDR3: TGTGCCAGCAATTCTCCCGGGCGGGGTCAGCCCCAGCATTTT. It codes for CASNSPGRGQPQHF.

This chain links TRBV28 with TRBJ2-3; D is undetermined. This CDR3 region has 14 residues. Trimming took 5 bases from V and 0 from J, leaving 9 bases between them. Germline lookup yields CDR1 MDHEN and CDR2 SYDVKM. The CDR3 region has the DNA TGTGCCAGCAGTACGAAATCTAGCACAGATACGCAGTATTTT. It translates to CASSTKSSTDTQYF.

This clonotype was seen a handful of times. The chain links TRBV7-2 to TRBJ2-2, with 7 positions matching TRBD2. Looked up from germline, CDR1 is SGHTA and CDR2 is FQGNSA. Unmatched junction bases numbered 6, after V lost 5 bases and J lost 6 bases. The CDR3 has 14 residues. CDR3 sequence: CASSSGVAPGELFF. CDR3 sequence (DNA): TGTGCCAGCAGCAGCGGGGTAGCCCCCGGGGAGCTGTTTTTT.

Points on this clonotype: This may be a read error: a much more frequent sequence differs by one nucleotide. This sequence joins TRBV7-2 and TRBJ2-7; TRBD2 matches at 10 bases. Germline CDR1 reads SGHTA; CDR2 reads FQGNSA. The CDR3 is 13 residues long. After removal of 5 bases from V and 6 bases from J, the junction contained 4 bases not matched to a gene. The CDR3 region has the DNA TGTACCAGCAGCGCCAGACTAGCGGGCGAGCAGTACTTC. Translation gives CTSSARLAGEQYF.

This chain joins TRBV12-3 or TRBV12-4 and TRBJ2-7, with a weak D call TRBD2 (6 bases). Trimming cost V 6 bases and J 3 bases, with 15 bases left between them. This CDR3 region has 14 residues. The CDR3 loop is CASSLRGADYEQYF. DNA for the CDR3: TGTGCCAGCAGCTTACGCGGGGCCGACTACGAGCAGTACTTC.